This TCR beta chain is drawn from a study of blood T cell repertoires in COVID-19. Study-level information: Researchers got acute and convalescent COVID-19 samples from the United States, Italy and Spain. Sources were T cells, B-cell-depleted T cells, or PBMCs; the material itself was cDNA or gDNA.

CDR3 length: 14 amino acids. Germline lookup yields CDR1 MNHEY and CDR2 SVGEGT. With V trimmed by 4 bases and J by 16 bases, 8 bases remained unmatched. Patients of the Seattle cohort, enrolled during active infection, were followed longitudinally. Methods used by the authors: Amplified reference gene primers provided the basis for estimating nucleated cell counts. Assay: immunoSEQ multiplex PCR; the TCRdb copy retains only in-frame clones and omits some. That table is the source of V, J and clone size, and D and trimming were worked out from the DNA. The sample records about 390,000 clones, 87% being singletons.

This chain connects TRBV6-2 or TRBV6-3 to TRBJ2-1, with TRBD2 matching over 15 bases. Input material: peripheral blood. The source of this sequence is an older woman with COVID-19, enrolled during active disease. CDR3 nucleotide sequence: TGTGCCAGCAGTTCCGGACTAGCGGGGGGGCCAGGATTCTTC. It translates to CASSSGLAGGPGFF.